Below, one T cell receptor beta chain is given with its context. Per the original methods: The authors estimated nucleated cell counts from reference gene primer amplification. Profiling relied on immunoSEQ multiplex PCR, and the TCRdb table lists in-frame clones only, not all of them. V, J and clone size reflect that table, while D and trimming were determined from the DNA. The sample lists about 200,000 clones, 70% to 85% seen once, with 15% in the top ten. The data were taken from a study of blood T cell repertoires in COVID-19. Study summary: There were acute and convalescent COVID-19 samples, and they came from the United States, Italy and Spain. Sources were T cells, B-cell-depleted T cells, or PBMCs; the material itself was cDNA or gDNA.

The age range of participants was roughly 18 to 90 years, with residence in some 25 US areas. The V gene's germline CDR1 is SGHTA and CDR2 FQGNSA. V shed 5 bases and J 4 bases; nucleotides not matched to a gene: 8. The CDR3 sequence is 15 residues long. The sequence came from a man aged 35 to 55 who had recovered from COVID-19. Sequenced input: PBMCs or T cells enriched from blood (not recorded which). The chain joins TRBV7-2 to TRBJ2-5; 9 bases line up with TRBD1. CDR3 loop: CASSEQQGAVETQYF. Written as DNA, the CDR3 is TGTGCCAGCAGCGAACAACAGGGGGCGGTAGAGACCCAGTACTTC.